This T cell receptor beta chain was found in a study of T cell responses to AZD1222 COVID-19 vaccine. Study context: Samples with a second dose at about 4 or about 12 weeks were pooled together.

The protocol was immunoSEQ multiplex PCR, while the TCRdb copy is restricted to in-frame clones and leaves out a portion. This table holds 100,000 to 120,000 clones, 88% found once. The CDR3 runs to 13 residues. The ends were cut back, 4 bases at V and 3 bases at J, with 10 bases in the middle. From germline, CDR1 is MGHRA and CDR2 YSYEKL. This TCR was recovered from an adult in good health. The starting material was peripheral blood, obtained on day 0 of AZD1222 vaccination. J is TRBJ2-7 and V is TRBV4-1; D is unclear. CDR3 DNA: TGCGCCAGCAGCCTTGGGTGGGGCTACGAGCAGTACTTC. Translating it yields CASSLGWGYEQYF.